This T cell receptor (beta chain) was sequenced during a study of blood T cells in healthy people across ages. Through a sample-barcoded 5' primer and a J-beta primer mix, a second PCR was run for roughly 7 to 11 cycles. In TCRdb, the 5' RACE reads were re-called with MiXCR into one record per CDR3 protein. The sample has about 1.8 million distinct CDR3 sequences; around 50% are singletons. J was trimmed by 2 bases and V by 1 base; bases with no gene match: 6. This CDR3 contains 17 residues. Germline CDR1 and CDR2: SEHNR and FQNEAQ (reference sequence). The chain employs TRBV7-9 and TRBJ2-3, with 10 bases fitting TRBD2. The specimen sequenced was blood. This clonotype was obtained from a woman in her forties in good health. Here the CDR3 reads CASSLVVAGGITDTQYF. The CDR3 region has the DNA TGTGCCAGCAGCTTAGTGGTAGCGGGGGGAATCACAGATACGCAGTATTTT.